One and the same sample provided the 26 T cell receptor beta chains below, sequenced in a study of spatial heterogeneity in lung cancer. Time point: blood at routine non-recurrence follow-up after resection. No cells were sorted before sequencing. The whole RNA sequenced was extracted from tumor, nontumor lung or frozen PBMC. TCRdb fed the 5' RACE reads into MiXCR, producing one record per CDR3 protein. The data contain around 120,000 distinct CDR3 sequences, more than 10% of them singletons. Source: PBMCs, taken at follow-up. These TCRs come from a male donor with early-stage non-small cell lung cancer.

This clonotype appeared a few times. The chain joins TRBV18 to TRBJ2-5; D might be TRBD2 (6 bases). V was shortened by 3 bases and J by 3 bases, with 20 bases between the two germline ends. This CDR3 is 17 amino acids long. Germline V CDR1 and CDR2: KGHSH, LQKENI. CDR3 sequence (DNA): TGTGCCAGCTCACCTCTCGGGGGATTAATGATTAAAGAGACCCAGTACTTC. This translates into CASSPLGGLMIKETQYF.

V usage is TRBV5-4 and J usage is TRBJ2-5; D perhaps matches TRBD2 (6 bases). Trimming stripped 4 bases from V and 3 bases from J, with 13 bases between. There are 14 residues in the CDR3. Germline CDR1 reads SGHNT; CDR2 reads YYREEE (reference sequence). This CDR3 is CASSGDGRKETQYF. Here the CDR3 DNA reads TGTGCCAGCAGCGGGGACGGGAGAAAAGAGACCCAGTACTTC.

This clonotype was detected ten times or more. The rearrangement joins TRBV6-6 to TRBJ1-4, with 8 bases that match TRBD1. The germline gives CDR1 MNHNY, CDR2 SVGAGI (reference sequence). V lost 11 bases to trimming and J lost 2 bases; unmatched junction nucleotides: 10. The CDR3 consists of 15 residues. The CDR3, as DNA: TGTGCCGTCGGGGCAGGGGGCCCCACTAATGAAAAACTGTTTTTT. This gives the protein CAVGAGGPTNEKLFF.

The gene calls are TRBV28 and TRBJ2-5, with TRBD2 as a possible D gene (7 bases). Trimming removed 3 bases from V and 7 bases from J, with 12 bases in between. The V gene's germline CDR1 is MDHEN and CDR2 SYDVKM. The CDR3 has 13 residues. The CDR3 spells CASSFGGPATQYF. DNA for the CDR3: TGTGCCAGCAGTTTCGGGGGGCCGGCGACCCAGTACTTC.

This clonotype was found a few times. The gene calls are TRBV3-1 and TRBJ1-5, with 7 bases that match TRBD1. This CDR3 region has 15 residues. Trimming removed 1 base from V and 3 bases from J; junction bases left unmatched: 3. The germline gives CDR1 LGHDT, CDR2 YNNKEL (reference sequence). CDR3 nucleotide sequence: TGTGCCAGCAGCCAAGCCGACAGGGACAATCAGCCCCAGCATTTT. Its protein is CASSQADRDNQPQHF.

The chain couples TRBV12-3 or TRBV12-4 to TRBJ2-7; TRBD2 matches 8 bases. The CDR3 length is 12 residues. V shed 6 bases and J 6 bases; nucleotides not matched to a gene: 4. The CDR3 region is CASSPGGSEQYF. The CDR3 coding sequence is TGTGCCAGCAGCCCGGGGGGGAGCGAGCAGTACTTC.

The chain has TRBV4-3 and TRBJ2-2; D remains ambiguous. CDR1 and CDR2 (germline): LGHNA, YSLEER. With 1 base removed from V and 6 bases from J, the gap between germline ends came to 12 bases. This CDR3 contains 15 residues. The chain's CDR3 is CASSQVGHSPGELFF. DNA of the CDR3: TGCGCCAGCAGCCAAGTGGGCCACTCGCCCGGGGAGCTGTTTTTT.

This clonotype was seen a few times. V and J are TRBV18 and TRBJ1-2; D is unclear. The CDR3 has 15 amino acids. Germline V lookup: CDR1 KGHSH, CDR2 LQKENI. V lost 1 base, J lost 1 base, and 10 bases lay in between. The CDR3 nucleotides are TGTGCCAGCTCACCACTAAGGGATTTTAACTATGGCTACACCTTC. This translates into CASSPLRDFNYGYTF.

This clonotype was detected only once. The chain uses TRBV9 and TRBJ2-1; D not resolved. CDR1 and CDR2 from the germline V gene are SGDLS and YYNGEE. V lost 4 bases and J 10 bases, leaving 15 bases between the germline ends. CDR3 size: 13 residues. The CDR3 protein is CASSSPLGREQFF. In DNA, the CDR3 is TGTGCCAGCAGCTCCCCCTTGGGTCGGGAGCAGTTCTTC.

This clonotype was counted only a few times. The chain is built from TRBV7-3 and TRBJ2-5; D is tentatively TRBD1 or TRBD2 (5 bases each). Germline values: CDR1 SGHTA, CDR2 FQGTGA. The germline V and J ends were trimmed by 2 bases and 5 bases, with 9 bases remaining between them. The CDR3 consists of 13 residues. CDR3 protein: CASSLEGMETQYF. The CDR3 DNA reads as TGTGCCAGCAGCTTAGAGGGGATGGAGACCCAGTACTTC.

This clonotype was seen repeatedly, ten times or more. V usage is TRBV20-1 and J usage is TRBJ2-1; no clear D. The CDR3 totals 15 residues. The germline gives CDR1 DFQATT, CDR2 SNEGSKA (reference sequence). V was clipped by 1 base and J by 4 bases, with 14 bases between them. CDR3 protein: CSARGGKGRYNEQFF. CDR3 DNA sequence: TGCAGTGCTAGAGGGGGAAAAGGGCGTTACAATGAGCAGTTCTTC.

This clonotype was detected ten times or more. The chain combines TRBV10-3 with TRBJ1-5; 9 bases map to TRBD1. V dropped 5 bases and J dropped 4; count of bases not matched to a gene: 9. Per the germline V gene, CDR1 is ENHRY and CDR2 is SYGVKD. The CDR3 spans 16 residues. CDR3 protein: CAISTGGPARNQPQHF. The CDR3, as DNA: TGTGCCATCAGTACAGGGGGCCCAGCAAGAAATCAGCCCCAGCATTTT.

This clonotype was seen at least ten times. The CDR3 coding sequence is TGTGCCAGCAGCTTGTACAGGGGATTCGATGGCTACACCTTC. Amino acid sequence: CASSLYRGFDGYTF. The chain recombines TRBV7-2 with TRBJ1-2; 7 bases line up with TRBD1. Germline values: CDR1 SGHTA, CDR2 FQGNSA. The CDR3 sequence is 14 residues long. The V and J ends lost 3 bases and 6 bases, in that order; junction bases with no gene match: 7.

This chain links TRBV9 with TRBJ1-2; D is undetermined. The CDR3 contains 15 residues. Germline V lookup: CDR1 SGDLS, CDR2 YYNGEE. Trimming cost V 0 bases and J 0 bases, with 9 bases left between them. CDR3 in amino acids: CASSVVGSSNYGYTF. CDR3 nucleotides: TGTGCCAGCAGCGTAGTCGGCAGTTCTAACTATGGCTACACCTTC.

This clonotype has a count of ten or more. The chain combines TRBV7-2 with TRBJ2-3; D gene uncertain. This CDR3 contains 15 residues. From germline, CDR1 is SGHTA and CDR2 FQGNSA. V lost 2 bases to trimming and J lost 1 base, with 10 bases between them. CDR3 nucleotide sequence: TGTGCCAGCAGCTTAAAAGGTTCCCGCACAGATACGCAGTATTTT. It specifies CASSLKGSRTDTQYF.

This sequence joins TRBV2 and TRBJ2-7, with 7 bases that match TRBD2. Germline V gives CDR1 SNHLY, CDR2 FYNNEI. The junction had 14 bases not matched to a gene; V was cut back by 7 bases and J by 5 bases. This CDR3 has 15 amino acids. The CDR3 here is CASKTERGLSHEQYF. The CDR3 DNA sequence: TGTGCCAGCAAAACCGAGCGGGGCCTGAGCCACGAGCAGTACTTC.

A few counts support this clonotype. CDR3 sequence (DNA): TGTGCCATCAGACAGGGGCTTGGAAACACCATATATTTT. It codes for CAIRQGLGNTIYF. The V call is TRBV10-3, the J call TRBJ1-3; TRBD1 agrees at 7 bases. CDR1 and CDR2 (germline): ENHRY, SYGVKD. The CDR3 totals 13 residues. J was trimmed by 3 bases and V by 6 bases; bases with no gene match: 2.

In this sample, this clonotype turned up many times. V and J are TRBV29-1 and TRBJ1-1; 8 nucleotides agree with TRBD1. The CDR3 loop spans 14 amino acids. In germline, CDR1 is SQVTM, CDR2 ANQGSEA. V gave up 7 bases and J gave up 2 bases; unmatched junction bases: 9. CDR3 coding DNA: TGCAGCGCTGCCGACAGGGGTCAAAACACTGAAGCTTTCTTT. It is translated as CSAADRGQNTEAFF.

CDR3 amino acids: CASDVDLGYGYTF. In DNA form, the CDR3 reads TGTGCCAGCGACGTTGATCTGGGGTATGGCTACACCTTC. V is TRBV2 and J is TRBJ1-2; no clear D. V lost 8 bases to trimming and J lost 5 bases, with 15 bases between them. CDR1 and CDR2 (germline): SNHLY, FYNNEI. There are 13 residues in the CDR3.

This chain uses TRBV28 with TRBJ2-5; 9 bases align to TRBD2. The V segment lost 1 base and the J segment 0 bases; nucleotides outside the gene matches: 3. The CDR3 runs 16 residues. Germline lookup yields CDR1 MDHEN and CDR2 SYDVKM. The CDR3 region is CASSLFSGGYQETQYF. CDR3 DNA: TGTGCCAGCAGTTTATTTAGCGGGGGATACCAAGAGACCCAGTACTTC.

This clonotype was found many times. This sequence joins TRBV5-1 and TRBJ1-1; 7 positions match TRBD1. The germline V gene has CDR1 SGHRS and CDR2 YFSETQ. V lost 0 bases to trimming and J lost 3 bases; unmatched junction nucleotides: 5. The CDR3 spans 15 residues. The CDR3 DNA reads TGCGCCAGCAGCTTGGACGGGGACAGCTACACTGAAGCTTTCTTT. Its protein product is CASSLDGDSYTEAFF.

This clonotype was detected a few times. The chain carries TRBV5-1 and TRBJ1-4; D is undetermined. Trimming removed 4 bases at V and 8 bases at J, with 15 bases between. The CDR3 runs 14 residues. Germline CDR1 reads SGHRS; CDR2 reads YFSETQ. The CDR3 DNA sequence: TGCGCCAGCAGCCCCGAGAACATAGCCGAAAAACTGTTTTTT. Amino acid sequence: CASSPENIAEKLFF.

This clonotype showed up just a few times. The chain couples TRBV29-1 to TRBJ2-3; 7 bases map to TRBD1. The CDR3 extends over 17 amino acids. The V gene end was trimmed by 3 bases and the J gene end by 0 bases; junction bases not matched to a gene: 12. Looked up from germline, CDR1 is SQVTM and CDR2 is ANQGSEA. The CDR3 protein is CSVEADRDYASTDTQYF. The CDR3 DNA is TGCAGCGTTGAGGCCGACAGGGATTATGCTAGCACAGATACGCAGTATTTT.

V is TRBV6-2 or TRBV6-3 and J is TRBJ1-5, with 8 bases aligning to TRBD1. There are 15 residues in the CDR3. The V segment lost 2 bases and the J segment 6 bases; nucleotides outside the gene matches: 6. The germline gives CDR1 MNHEY, CDR2 SVGEGT. CDR3 protein: CASSYRTGLGQPQHF. The CDR3 coding sequence is TGTGCCAGCAGTTACCGGACAGGGTTGGGTCAGCCCCAGCATTTT.

The rearrangement joins TRBV5-1 to TRBJ2-7; TRBD2 matches 9 bases. The CDR3 extends over 14 amino acids. Germline V gene data show CDR1 as SGHRS and CDR2 as YFSETQ. Germline trimming cut 6 bases from V and 9 bases from J; bases unmatched to any gene: 13. Written as DNA, the CDR3 is TGCGCCAGCACCCCTGGGACTAGCACACTTGGGCAGTACTTC. This sequence encodes CASTPGTSTLGQYF.

This clonotype has only a few counts. The CDR3 DNA sequence: TGTGCCAGCAGCCTCGACAGGGGCGCGAACACTGAAGCTTTCTTT. This translates into CASSLDRGANTEAFF. The V call is TRBV7-3, the J call TRBJ1-1; 8 bases are shared with TRBD1. The V segment lost 5 bases and the J segment 1 base; nucleotides outside the gene matches: 6. The CDR3 has 15 residues. Per germline, CDR1 SGHTA and CDR2 FQGTGA.